What follows are 26 T cell receptor beta chains derived from one specimen sequenced in a study of blood T cell repertoires in COVID-19. TCRdb's table, derived via immunoSEQ multiplex PCR, lists solely in-frame clones and lacks some. In the table there are 65,000 to 80,000 clones, about 86% of which are singletons. Sequenced input: peripheral blood. The receptors were sampled from a man older than 75 in a cohort sampled during active COVID-19.

This chain connects TRBV28 to TRBJ1-3; TRBD1 agrees at 7 bases. The V segment lost 11 bases and the J segment 8 bases; nucleotides outside the gene matches: 15. This CDR3 spans 14 amino acids. Germline lookup yields CDR1 MDHEN and CDR2 SYDVKM. The CDR3 DNA sequence: TGTGCCTCAACCCGGACAGCCACAGGGGACACCATATATTTT. Amino acids: CASTRTATGDTIYF.

The chain has TRBV9 and TRBJ2-5; 12 nucleotides line up with TRBD2. CDR1 is SGDLS, CDR2 YYNGEE, per germline. The junction had 10 bases not matched to a gene; V was cut back by 3 bases and J by 10 bases. The CDR3 has 15 residues. CDR3 amino acids: CASSASGGAPVGQYF. CDR3 DNA: TGTGCCAGCAGCGCTAGCGGGGGGGCCCCAGTGGGCCAGTACTTC.

This clone has just a few counts. The chain links TRBV7-2 to TRBJ1-5; D remains ambiguous. The CDR3 extends over 13 amino acids. Trimming shortened V by 4 bases and J by 0 bases, and 4 bases separated the two germline ends. Looked up from germline, CDR1 is SGHTA and CDR2 is FQGNSA. DNA for the CDR3: TGTGCCAGCAGCTCAGATAGCAATCAGCCCCAGCATTTT. This codes for CASSSDSNQPQHF. Drawing the rest from reference TRBV7-2 and TRBJ1-5, the complete variable domain is GAGVSQSPSNKVTEKGKDVELRCDPISGHTALYWYRQSLGQGLEFLIYFQGNSAPDKSGLPSDRFSAERTGGSVSTLTIQRTQQEDSAVYLCASSSDSNQPQHFGDGTRLSIL.

This clone has just a few counts. The gene calls are TRBV10-3 and TRBJ1-1; D is perhaps TRBD1 (6 bases). The CDR3 is 13 amino acids. From germline, CDR1 is ENHRY and CDR2 SYGVKD. V was pared by 6 bases and J by 6 bases, with 14 bases between. CDR3 in DNA: TGTGCCATCAGGGAGGACAGCAACTCTGAAGCTTTCTTT. This encodes CAIREDSNSEAFF.

This clone occurred once. This sequence joins TRBV10-3 and TRBJ2-2; D gene ambiguous. V was clipped by 7 bases and J by 6 bases, with 9 bases between them. The CDR3 runs 12 residues. CDR1 is ENHRY, CDR2 SYGVKD, per germline. CDR3 loop: CAITTNPGELFF. CDR3 in DNA: TGTGCCATCACCACTAATCCCGGGGAGCTGTTTTTT.

A few counts support this clone. This chain uses TRBV12-5 with TRBJ2-3; D remains unclear. CDR3 length equals 12 residues. Germline values: CDR1 LGHNT, CDR2 FRNRAP. Trimming stripped 8 bases from V and 2 bases from J, with 8 bases between. The CDR3 DNA follows: TGTGCTAGTTCCGGGTCCACAGATACGCAGTATTTT. This codes for CASSGSTDTQYF.

The chain recombines TRBV6-5 with TRBJ2-7; a weak D match, TRBD1 (6 bases). Trimming took 7 bases from V and 4 from J, leaving 14 bases between them. Germline CDR1 and CDR2: MNHEY and SVGAGI. The CDR3 extends over 13 amino acids. The CDR3 here is CASNSGGVYEQYF. The CDR3 DNA follows: TGTGCCAGCAATTCTGGGGGCGTATACGAGCAGTACTTC.

This clone was detected once. The rearrangement links TRBV6-5 to TRBJ1-2; tentative D call: TRBD1 (6 bases). Trimming pared 5 bases from V and 1 base from J, leaving 11 bases between. The CDR3 totals 14 residues. Per germline, CDR1 MNHEY and CDR2 SVGAGI. CDR3 region: CASSSGTSNYGYTF. The DNA of the CDR3 is TGTGCCAGCAGTAGCGGGACAAGTAACTATGGCTACACCTTC.

The V and J genes are TRBV27 and TRBJ1-2; weak D call: TRBD1 (5 bases). Looked up from germline, CDR1 is MNHEY and CDR2 is SMNVEV (reference sequence). The CDR3 length is 13 residues. V dropped 7 bases and J dropped 4 bases, with 13 bases sitting between them. CDR3 nucleotides: TGTGCCAGCAAGGTGGGGCAGGGCTATGGCTACACCTTC. It codes for CASKVGQGYGYTF.

The V gene is TRBV3-1 (or the pseudogene TRBV3-2), the J gene TRBJ2-1; unclear D gene. CDR1 LGHDT and CDR2 YNNKEL come from the germline V gene (reference sequence). This CDR3 region has 15 residues. V lost 4 bases, J lost 0 bases, and 10 bases lay in between. In DNA form, the CDR3 reads TGTGCCAGCAGCCTCCTGTCGGGCTCCTACAATGAGCAGTTCTTC. This encodes CASSLLSGSYNEQFF.

As to this clone: At the DNA level, this CDR3 is encoded by other sequences in the same sample as well. The chain recombines TRBV4-1 with TRBJ2-5; 7 bases are a match to TRBD2. Trimming removed 0 bases from V and 2 bases from J; junction bases left unmatched: 9. The CDR3 is 17 residues long. Germline V CDR1 and CDR2: MGHRA, YSYEKL. CDR3 sequence (DNA): TGCGCCAGCAGCCAAGACTGGGCTAGCGGCTATCAAGAGACCCAGTACTTC. Protein: CASSQDWASGYQETQYF.

The chain links TRBV3-1 (or the pseudogene TRBV3-2) to TRBJ2-1, with 9 nucleotides matching TRBD2. After removal of 1 base from V and 11 bases from J, the junction contained 12 bases not matched to a gene. The CDR3 spans 16 residues. Looked up from germline, CDR1 is LGHDT and CDR2 is YNNKEL (reference sequence). The chain's CDR3 is CASSQVGSGGGLKQFF. The CDR3 DNA reads TGTGCCAGCAGCCAAGTCGGTAGCGGGGGTGGTTTGAAGCAGTTCTTC.

The rearrangement uses TRBV28 and TRBJ1-5, with 9 bases that match TRBD1. CDR1 is MDHEN and CDR2 is SYDVKM in the germline V gene. The CDR3 length is 14 residues. The V and J ends lost 5 bases and 6 bases, in that order; junction bases with no gene match: 5. CDR3 DNA: TGTGCCAGCAGTCCCGGACAGGGGACTCAGCCCCAGCATTTT. Its translation is CASSPGQGTQPQHF.

Notes on this clone: No DNA is shown, since the ends of the CDR3 on it are uncertain; the CDR3 is the one TCRdb lists. V gene TRBV11-2 combines with J gene TRBJ1-3; the tabulated D call, TRBD1, remains unverified against the DNA. Germline CDR1 is SGHAT and CDR2 is FQNNGV. A total of 14 residues make up the CDR3, ends included. The CDR3 here is CASSLGGVATGADF.

Here the CDR3 reads CASTGGQGRVEQFF. CDR3 bases: TGTGCCAGCACCGGGGGGCAGGGCAGGGTTGAGCAGTTCTTC. V gene TRBV2 combines with J gene TRBJ2-1, with D possibly TRBD2 on 7 matching bases. Germline V gene sequence: CDR1 SNHLY, CDR2 FYNNEI. The CDR3 is made up of 14 amino acids. Trimming left V 7 bases short and J 9 bases short, with 19 bases between.

The genes are TRBV7-2 and TRBJ2-3, with a weak D call TRBD2 (6 bases). The CDR3 has 13 residues. V was clipped by 6 bases and J by 5 bases, with 12 bases between them. CDR1 and CDR2 (germline): SGHTA, FQGNSA. The CDR3 spells CASRPGVIDTQYF. The CDR3 DNA is TGTGCCAGCAGGCCGGGGGTGATAGATACGCAGTATTTT.

This chain links TRBV6-4 with TRBJ1-2; the match to TRBD1 covers 7 bases. After removal of 0 bases from V and 8 bases from J, the junction contained 3 bases not matched to a gene. Germline CDR1 MRHNA, CDR2 SNTAGT. The length of the CDR3 is 13 residues. The CDR3 loop reads CASSDSGQWGYTF. In DNA, the CDR3 is TGTGCCAGCAGTGACTCGGGACAGTGGGGCTACACCTTC.

The CDR3 DNA is TGTGCCAGTAGTATAGCCAGGGCGGACATTCAGTACTTC. As protein: CASSIARADIQYF. The chain has TRBV19 and TRBJ2-4, with D possibly TRBD1 on 5 matching bases. The ends were cut back, 1 base at V and 8 bases at J, with 9 bases in the middle. The CDR3 is 13 residues long. CDR1 and CDR2 from the germline V gene are LNHDA and SQIVND (reference sequence).

The rearrangement joins TRBV20-1 to TRBJ2-3; 9 bases agree with TRBD2. V gave up 3 bases and J gave up 3 bases; unmatched junction bases: 7. Germline assignment: CDR1 DFQATT and CDR2 SNEGSKA (reference sequence). The CDR3 is 15 amino acids. This CDR3 is CSASLTGLATDTQYF. CDR3 nucleotide sequence: TGCAGTGCTAGTCTTACCGGACTAGCGACAGATACGCAGTATTTT.

The chain carries TRBV29-1 and TRBJ1-2; 8 bases match TRBD1. The germline V gene encodes CDR1 SQVTM and CDR2 ANQGSEA. CDR3 length: 13 residues. J gave up 5 bases and V 5 bases, and 7 bases lay outside the gene matches. CDR3 region: CSVRTGSSYGYTF. In DNA, the CDR3 is TGCAGCGTTAGGACAGGGTCCAGTTATGGCTACACCTTC.

This chain uses TRBV6-5 with TRBJ2-2; possible D gene TRBD1, 6 bases. This CDR3 spans 15 amino acids. The V and J ends lost 6 bases and 0 bases respectively, with 11 bases between them. Germline loops: CDR1 MNHEY, CDR2 SVGAGI. CDR3 sequence: CASSQGLANTGELFF. CDR3 in DNA: TGTGCCAGCAGCCAGGGGCTCGCGAACACCGGGGAGCTGTTTTTT.

V and J are TRBV3-1 (or the pseudogene TRBV3-2) and TRBJ2-2; 8 bases agree with TRBD2. CDR1 LGHDT and CDR2 YNNKEL come from the germline V gene (reference sequence). V lost 5 bases and J lost 3; bases outside the gene matches: 5. This CDR3 has 15 amino acids. The CDR3 sequence is CASSGTSGYTGELFF. The CDR3 bases are TGTGCCAGCAGCGGTACTAGCGGCTACACCGGGGAGCTGTTTTTT.

V usage is TRBV6-1 and J usage is TRBJ2-1; TRBD2 agrees at 11 bases. V lost 4 bases to trimming and J lost 8 bases; unmatched junction nucleotides: 10. CDR1 MNHNS and CDR2 SASEGT come from the germline V gene. The CDR3 is 16 amino acids. Written as DNA, the CDR3 is TGTGCCAGCAGTGGGCTGTTAGCGGGGGGGCGCGATGAGCAGTTCTTC. Residues: CASSGLLAGGRDEQFF.

The CDR3 sequence: CASSVGTVGEKLFF. The DNA of the CDR3 is TGTGCCAGCAGTGTCGGGACAGTGGGCGAAAAACTGTTTTTT. The V gene is TRBV2, the J gene TRBJ1-4, with 7 bases matching TRBD1. Per the germline V gene, CDR1 is SNHLY and CDR2 is FYNNEI. V shed 4 bases, J shed 8 bases, and the junction held 7 bases outside the gene matches. The CDR3 has 14 residues.

The rearrangement uses TRBV3-1 (or the pseudogene TRBV3-2) and TRBJ2-5, with TRBD2 identical over 10 bases. Losses at the gene ends were 5 bases for V and 0 bases for J; bases not matched to a gene: 6. This CDR3 is 16 amino acids long. Germline CDR1 reads LGHDT; CDR2 reads YNNKEL (reference sequence). The CDR3 here is CASSAYSGGYQETQYF. DNA for the CDR3: TGTGCCAGCAGCGCCTATAGCGGGGGGTACCAAGAGACCCAGTACTTC.

V is TRBV21-1 and J is TRBJ1-2; TRBD1, as called in the table, went unchecked against the DNA. TRBV21-1 is designated a pseudogene. The CDR3 totals 13 residues. CDR3 region: CASRPGHRAGYTF. The CDR3 DNA sequence: TGTGCCAGCAGACCGGGACACCGCGCTGGCTACACCTTC.